What follows describes a single T cell receptor (beta chain). The sample originates from a study of T cells expressing NK-cell markers. For the study at large: In the group of eight sequenced donors, seven were HCMV-seropositive and one was seronegative.

For each CDR3 protein, TCRdb gives one entry from its re-call of the 5' RACE reads, without DNA. This listing includes around 470,000 distinct CDR3 sequences. This CDR3 has 12 residues. Germline CDR1 reads SEHNR; CDR2 reads FQNEAQ (reference sequence). This TCR derives from a woman aged 50 to 60 in good health. The sequencing sample was made of blood T cells: a sorted CD56 or NKG2C T cell subset, CD4+ or CD8+ T cells, or bulk PBMC T cells (not recorded which). The chain uses TRBV7-9 and TRBJ2-3; with no DNA, the TCRdb D assignment of TRBD2 cannot be verified. CDR3 residues: CASSSPGLKWYF.